This T cell receptor beta chain was identified in a study of T cell responses to AZD1222 COVID-19 vaccine. Study-wide findings and caveats: Reports say nearly half of spike-specific TCRs go after unmutated variant regions. A mostly white British donor set with more females was recruited, and clonal diversity was possibly underestimated.

On this clone itself: Its target is unknown.

Produced via immunoSEQ multiplex PCR; TCRdb's table is partial and in-frame only. The profile shows 100,000 or so clones, approximately 90% of them singletons. The CDR3 totals 13 residues. Trimming left V 5 bases short and J 5 bases short, with 12 bases between. Germline CDR1 is SGHNT and CDR2 is YENEEA. The TCR originated in an adult in good health. The chain carries TRBV11-3 and TRBJ2-5; weak D call: TRBD1 (6 bases). This specimen was peripheral blood, taken on day 0 of AZD1222 vaccination. The CDR3 here is CASSPGVRETQYF. CDR3 sequence (DNA): TGTGCCAGCAGCCCAGGGGTTCGTGAGACCCAGTACTTC.